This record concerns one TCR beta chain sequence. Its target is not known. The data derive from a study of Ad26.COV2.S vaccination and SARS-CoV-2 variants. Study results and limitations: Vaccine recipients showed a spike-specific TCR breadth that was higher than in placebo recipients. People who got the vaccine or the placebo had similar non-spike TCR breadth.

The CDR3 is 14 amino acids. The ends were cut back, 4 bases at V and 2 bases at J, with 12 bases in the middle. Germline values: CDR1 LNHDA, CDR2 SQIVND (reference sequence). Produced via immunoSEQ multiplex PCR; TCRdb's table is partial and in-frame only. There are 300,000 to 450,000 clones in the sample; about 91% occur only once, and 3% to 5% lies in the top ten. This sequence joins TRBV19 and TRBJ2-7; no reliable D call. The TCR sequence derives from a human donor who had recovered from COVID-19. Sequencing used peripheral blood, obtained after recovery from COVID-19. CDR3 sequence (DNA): TGTGCCAGTAGTAACTTCGGTCTCACCTACGAGCAGTACTTC. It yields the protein CASSNFGLTYEQYF.